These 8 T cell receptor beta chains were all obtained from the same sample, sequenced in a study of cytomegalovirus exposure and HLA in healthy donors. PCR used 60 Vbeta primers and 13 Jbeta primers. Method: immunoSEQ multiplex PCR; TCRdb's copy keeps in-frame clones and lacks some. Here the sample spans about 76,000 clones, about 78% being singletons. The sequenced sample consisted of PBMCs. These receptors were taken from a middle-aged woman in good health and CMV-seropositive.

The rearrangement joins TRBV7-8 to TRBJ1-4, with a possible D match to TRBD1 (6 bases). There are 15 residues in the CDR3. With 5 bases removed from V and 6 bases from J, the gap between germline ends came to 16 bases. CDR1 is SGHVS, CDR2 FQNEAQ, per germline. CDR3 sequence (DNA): TGTGCCAGCAGCCGACAACAGGGCGAGGATGAAAAACTGTTTTTT. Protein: CASSRQQGEDEKLFF.

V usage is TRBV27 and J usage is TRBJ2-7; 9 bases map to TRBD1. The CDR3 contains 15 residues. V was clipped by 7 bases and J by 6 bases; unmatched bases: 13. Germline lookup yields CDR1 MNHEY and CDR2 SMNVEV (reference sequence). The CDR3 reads CASNTNRGPSLEQYF. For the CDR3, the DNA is TGTGCCAGCAATACTAACAGGGGGCCGTCTCTCGAGCAGTACTTC.

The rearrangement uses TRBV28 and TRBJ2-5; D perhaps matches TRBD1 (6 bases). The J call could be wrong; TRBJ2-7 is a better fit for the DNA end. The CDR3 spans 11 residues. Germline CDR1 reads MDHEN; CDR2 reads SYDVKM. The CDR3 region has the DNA TGTGCCAGCCAGGGGATAAACGAGCAGTACTTC. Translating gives CASQGINEQYF.

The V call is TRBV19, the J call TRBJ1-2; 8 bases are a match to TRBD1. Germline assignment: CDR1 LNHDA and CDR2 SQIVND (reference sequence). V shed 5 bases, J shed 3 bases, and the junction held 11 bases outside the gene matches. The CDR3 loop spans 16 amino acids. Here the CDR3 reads CASSARRQGRDYGYTF. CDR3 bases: TGTGCCAGTAGTGCCAGAAGACAGGGGAGAGACTATGGCTACACCTTC.

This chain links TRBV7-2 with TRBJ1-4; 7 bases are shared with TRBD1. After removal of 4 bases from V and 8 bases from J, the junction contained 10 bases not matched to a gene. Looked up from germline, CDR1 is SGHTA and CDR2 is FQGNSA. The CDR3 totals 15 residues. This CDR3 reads CASSSWTGHGEKLFF. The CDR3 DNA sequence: TGTGCCAGCAGCTCCTGGACAGGTCATGGCGAAAAACTGTTTTTT.

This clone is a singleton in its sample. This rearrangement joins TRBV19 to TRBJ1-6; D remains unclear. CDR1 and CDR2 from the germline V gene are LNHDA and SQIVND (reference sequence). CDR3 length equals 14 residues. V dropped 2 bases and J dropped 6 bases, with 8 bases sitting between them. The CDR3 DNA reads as TGTGCCAGTAGTATAATCAATCCTAATTCACCCCTCCACTTT. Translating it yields CASSIINPNSPLHF.

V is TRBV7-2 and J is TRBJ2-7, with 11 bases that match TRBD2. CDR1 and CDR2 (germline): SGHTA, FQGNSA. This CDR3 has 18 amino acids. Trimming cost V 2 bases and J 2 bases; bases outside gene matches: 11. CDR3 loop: CASSLQGMTSGVAYEQYF. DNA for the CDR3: TGTGCCAGCAGCTTACAGGGGATGACTAGCGGGGTTGCCTACGAGCAGTACTTC.

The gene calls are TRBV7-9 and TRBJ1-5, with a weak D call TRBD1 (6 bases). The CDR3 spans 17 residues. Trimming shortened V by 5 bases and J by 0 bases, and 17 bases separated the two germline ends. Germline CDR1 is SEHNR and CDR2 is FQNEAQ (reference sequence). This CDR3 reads CASSPARDIYSNQPQHF. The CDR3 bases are TGTGCCAGCAGCCCAGCCAGGGACATCTATAGCAATCAGCCCCAGCATTTT.